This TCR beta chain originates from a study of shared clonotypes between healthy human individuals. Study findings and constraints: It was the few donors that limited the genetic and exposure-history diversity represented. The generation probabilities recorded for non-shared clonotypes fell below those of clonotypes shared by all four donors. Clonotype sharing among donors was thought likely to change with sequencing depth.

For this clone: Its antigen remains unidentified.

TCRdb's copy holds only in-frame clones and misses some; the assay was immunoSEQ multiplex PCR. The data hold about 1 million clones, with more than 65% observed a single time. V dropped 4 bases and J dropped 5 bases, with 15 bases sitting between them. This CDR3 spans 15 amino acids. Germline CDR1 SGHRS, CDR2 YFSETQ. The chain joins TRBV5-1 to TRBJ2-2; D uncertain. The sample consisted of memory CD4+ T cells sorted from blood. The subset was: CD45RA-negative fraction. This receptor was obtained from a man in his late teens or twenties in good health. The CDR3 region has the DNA TGCGCCAGCAGCCCATTAGGTGGGGAAACCGGGGAGCTGTTTTTT. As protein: CASSPLGGETGELFF.